This T cell receptor (beta chain) derives from a study of control samples from healthy donors and cancer patients. Measured with immunoSEQ multiplex PCR; TCRdb has only the in-frame clones, and not every one. The sample holds approximately 150,000 clones; roughly 95% are singletons and the top ten take about 0.94%. Germline V lookup: CDR1 MNHEY, CDR2 SVGAGI. Deletions cut 6 bases from V and 2 bases from J, with 8 bases between. The CDR3 length is 12 residues. Material: blood. The clonotype originates from a woman in her thirties in good health. The V gene is TRBV6-5, the J gene TRBJ2-7; maybe TRBD2 (5 bases). The DNA of the CDR3 is TGTGCCAGCAGGGACTTAACCTACGAGCAGTACTTC. Translated, it gives CASRDLTYEQYF.